This TCR beta chain was retrieved from a study of T-cell memory formation after mild COVID-19. TCRdb ran MiXCR on the 5' RACE reads and lists one entry per CDR3 protein. This sample has 550,000 to 700,000 distinct CDR3 sequences, with about a sixth found just once. In its sample, this clonotype was seen a few times. The CDR3 extends over 18 amino acids. CDR1 is LGHNA and CDR2 is YSLEER in the germline V gene. V was trimmed by 1 base and J by 1 base, leaving 20 bases between them. Sequences were obtained from PBMCs or a T cell subset sorted from them (not recorded which). The source of this sequence is an adult woman who had mild COVID-19 (a few samples of this study predate the infection). Cell type and time point are not known. The chain uses TRBV4-3 and TRBJ2-7, with D perhaps assigned TRBD1 or TRBD2 (5 bases each). The CDR3 loop is CASSQGWGSTGRSYEQYF. CDR3 nucleotide sequence: TGCGCCAGCAGCCAAGGATGGGGGAGCACGGGGAGATCCTACGAGCAGTACTTC.